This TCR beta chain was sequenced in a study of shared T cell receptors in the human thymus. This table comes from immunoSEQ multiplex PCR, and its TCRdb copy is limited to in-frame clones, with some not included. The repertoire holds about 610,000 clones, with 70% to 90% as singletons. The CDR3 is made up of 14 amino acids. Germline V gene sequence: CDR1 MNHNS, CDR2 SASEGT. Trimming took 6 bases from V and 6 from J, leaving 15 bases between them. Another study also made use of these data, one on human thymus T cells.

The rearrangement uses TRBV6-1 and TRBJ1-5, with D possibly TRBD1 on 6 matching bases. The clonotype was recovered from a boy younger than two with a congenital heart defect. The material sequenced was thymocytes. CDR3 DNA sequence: TGTGCCAGCAGCCTTGGACAGAAAGGTCAGCCCCAGCATTTT. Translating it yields CASSLGQKGQPQHF.